A selection of T cell receptor beta chains follows, all from one sample in a study of shared clonotypes between healthy human individuals. The table came from immunoSEQ multiplex PCR; TCRdb's copy has only in-frame clones and leaves some out. The sample shows nearly 2 million clones, about 95% of them seen only once. The specimen sequenced was naive CD8+ T cells sorted from blood. All receptors derive from a man younger than 30 in good health. CDR3s include the opening cysteine and the closing phenylalanine or tryptophan. D genes are given only for firm matches. Clone size is given for some rows only: seen once, a few or many times, or a class if the clone is expanded.

J: TRBJ1-2; size: once; D: -; V: TRBV7-6; CDR3: CASSLNPDYGYTF; DNA: TGTGCCAGCAGCTTAAATCCGGACTATGGCTACACCTTC
J: TRBJ2-3; size: -; D: -; V: TRBV5-5; CDR3: CASSLGGVSTDTQYF; DNA: TGTGCCAGCAGCTTGGGAGGGGTGAGCACAGATACGCAGTATTTT
J: TRBJ1-2; size: -; D: TRBD1; V: TRBV28; CDR3: CASSLLGTGGGYGYTF; DNA: TGTGCCAGCAGTTTACTCGGGACAGGGGGGGGCTATGGCTACACCTTC
J: TRBJ2-3; size: -; D: TRBD1; V: TRBV7-8; CDR3: CASSLGTGYDTQYF; DNA: TGTGCCAGCAGCTTAGGGACAGGGTACGATACGCAGTATTTT
J: TRBJ2-7; size: -; D: TRBD2; V: TRBV27; CDR3: CASSLRLAGYEQYF; DNA: TGTGCCAGCAGTTTACGACTAGCTGGCTACGAGCAGTACTTC
J: TRBJ1-2; size: -; D: TRBD1; V: TRBV27; CDR3: CASSGTGIMGYGYTF; DNA: TGTGCCAGCAGTGGGACAGGGATAATGGGCTATGGCTACACCTTC
J: TRBJ2-7; size: -; D: TRBD1; V: TRBV11-2; CDR3: CASSLGAGGEQYF; DNA: TGTGCCAGCAGCTTAGGGGCAGGGGGCGAGCAGTACTTC
J: TRBJ1-1; size: -; D: -; V: TRBV27; CDR3: CASSPDTGMNTEAFF; DNA: TGTGCCAGCAGTCCAGATACAGGGATGAACACTGAAGCTTTCTTT
J: TRBJ2-1; size: -; D: TRBD1; V: TRBV6-5; CDR3: CASSNPDRANEQFF; DNA: TGTGCCAGCAGTAACCCGGACAGGGCCAATGAGCAGTTCTTC
J: TRBJ1-1; size: few; D: -; V: TRBV19; CDR3: CASSIVQNTEAFF; DNA: TGTGCCAGTAGTATAGTCCAGAACACTGAAGCTTTCTTT
J: TRBJ2-5; size: -; D: TRBD2; V: TRBV9; CDR3: CASSVHGLAGEETQYF; DNA: TGTGCCAGCAGCGTACATGGACTAGCGGGAGAAGAGACCCAGTACTTC
J: TRBJ1-4; size: -; D: TRBD1; V: TRBV10-2; CDR3: CASSRGRGEKLFF; DNA: TGCGCCAGCAGCAGGGGGCGCGGTGAAAAACTGTTTTTT
J: TRBJ2-3; size: -; D: TRBD2; V: TRBV5-4; CDR3: CASRYGGTDTQYF; DNA: TGTGCCAGCAGGTACGGGGGGACAGATACGCAGTATTTT
J: TRBJ2-2; size: -; D: TRBD2; V: TRBV7-9; CDR3: CASSLISGGPAGELFF; DNA: TGTGCCAGCAGCTTAATAAGCGGGGGGCCGGCCGGGGAGCTGTTTTTT
J: TRBJ1-1; size: -; D: -; V: TRBV11-2; CDR3: CASSPWGGSVAFF; DNA: TGTGCCAGCAGCCCTTGGGGTGGAAGTGTAGCTTTCTTT
J: TRBJ1-5; size: -; D: TRBD1; V: TRBV2; CDR3: CASSRTGYSNQPQHF; DNA: TGTGCCAGCAGTCGGACAGGATATAGCAATCAGCCCCAGCATTTT
J: TRBJ2-5; size: -; D: TRBD2; V: TRBV6-6; CDR3: CASSLAGGFQETQYF; DNA: TGTGCCAGCAGTCTAGCGGGGGGCTTCCAAGAGACCCAGTACTTC
J: TRBJ1-6; size: -; D: -; V: TRBV10-2; CDR3: CASYPTHNSPLHF; DNA: TGCGCCAGTTACCCAACCCATAATTCACCCCTCCACTTT
J: TRBJ2-1; size: -; D: -; V: TRBV27; CDR3: CASSSGVVYNEQFF; DNA: TGTGCCAGCAGTTCAGGGGTTGTCTACAATGAGCAGTTCTTC
J: TRBJ2-7; size: -; D: TRBD1; V: TRBV6-4; CDR3: CASSEGTGAYEQYF; DNA: TGTGCCAGCAGTGAAGGGACAGGGGCCTACGAGCAGTACTTC
J: TRBJ2-3; size: -; D: -; V: TRBV5-5; CDR3: CASSTSTDTQYF; DNA: TGTGCCAGCAGCACTAGCACAGATACGCAGTATTTT
J: TRBJ2-6; size: once; D: -; V: TRBV4-2; CDR3: CASSSGTGANVLTF; DNA: TGTGCCAGCAGCTCGGGAACTGGGGCCAACGTCCTGACTTTC
J: TRBJ1-6; size: -; D: TRBD1; V: TRBV6-1; CDR3: CASSGQGSSPLHF; DNA: TGTGCCAGCAGTGGACAGGGTAGCTCACCCCTCCACTTT
J: TRBJ2-7; size: -; D: -; V: TRBV30; CDR3: CAWSPEGMTYEQYF; DNA: TGTGCCTGGAGCCCGGAGGGAATGACCTACGAGCAGTACTTC
J: TRBJ1-1; size: few; D: TRBD1; V: TRBV7-9; CDR3: CASSLAIQGDTEAFF; DNA: TGTGCCAGCAGCTTAGCGATACAGGGGGACACTGAAGCTTTCTTT
J: TRBJ2-7; size: -; D: TRBD1; V: TRBV4-1; CDR3: CASSQDRGPAYEQYF; DNA: TGCGCCAGCAGCCAAGATAGGGGGCCCGCCTACGAGCAGTACTTC
J: TRBJ2-3; size: -; D: -; V: TRBV14; CDR3: CASSQDETSGWADTQYF; DNA: TGTGCCAGCAGCCAAGATGAGACGTCTGGATGGGCAGATACGCAGTATTTT
J: TRBJ2-7; size: -; D: TRBD2; V: TRBV27; CDR3: CASSWQPSGGAYEQYF; DNA: TGTGCCAGCAGTTGGCAACCTAGCGGGGGGGCCTACGAGCAGTACTTC
J: TRBJ2-5; size: -; D: -; V: TRBV7-9; CDR3: CASSLAGEGIYQETQYF; DNA: TGTGCCAGCAGCTTAGCGGGAGAGGGTATTTACCAAGAGACCCAGTACTTC
J: TRBJ2-1; size: -; D: -; V: TRBV7-9; CDR3: CASSSRQYNEQFF; DNA: TGTGCCAGCAGCTCGCGACAGTACAATGAGCAGTTCTTC
J: TRBJ2-3; size: -; D: -; V: TRBV2; CDR3: CASSEGPTEPTWETDTQYF; DNA: TGTGCCAGCAGTGAAGGGCCTACAGAACCAACTTGGGAAACAGATACGCAGTATTTT
J: TRBJ2-7; size: -; D: -; V: TRBV14; CDR3: CASSHPAFAEQYF; DNA: TGTGCCAGCAGCCATCCCGCCTTCGCCGAGCAGTACTTC
J: TRBJ2-7; size: -; D: TRBD1; V: TRBV5-4; CDR3: CASSLTQGELDEQYF; DNA: TGTGCCAGCAGCTTGACGCAGGGGGAGTTAGACGAGCAGTACTTC
J: TRBJ2-2; size: -; D: -; V: TRBV7-6; CDR3: CASSPFPHIGELFF; DNA: TGTGCCAGCAGTCCTTTCCCCCATATCGGGGAGCTGTTTTTT
J: TRBJ1-2; size: -; D: -; V: TRBV2; CDR3: CASSGSNYGYTF; DNA: TGTGCCAGCAGCGGTTCTAACTATGGCTACACCTTC
J: TRBJ2-7; size: -; D: -; V: TRBV5-7; CDR3: CASSPDGVFSFEQYF; DNA: TGTGCCAGCAGCCCAGACGGGGTATTCTCGTTTGAGCAGTACTTC
J: TRBJ2-6; size: -; D: TRBD1; V: TRBV5-8; CDR3: CASSLGDRELSGANVLTF; DNA: TGTGCCAGCAGCTTGGGGGACAGAGAGCTCTCTGGGGCCAACGTCCTGACTTTC
J: TRBJ2-6; size: -; D: TRBD1; V: TRBV2; CDR3: CASRSDGQGASGANVLTF; DNA: TGTGCCAGCAGAAGCGACGGACAGGGGGCCTCTGGGGCCAACGTCCTGACTTTC
J: TRBJ1-2; size: -; D: -; V: TRBV18; CDR3: CASSPPGEANGYTF; DNA: TGTGCCAGCTCACCACCGGGGGAGGCTAATGGCTACACCTTC
J: TRBJ2-2; size: few; D: TRBD1; V: TRBV18; CDR3: CASSHTGTANTGELFF; DNA: TGTGCCAGCTCACACACCGGGACAGCTAACACCGGGGAGCTGTTTTTT
J: TRBJ2-3; size: -; D: TRBD1; V: TRBV19; CDR3: CASLEGTGGEDTQYF; DNA: TGTGCCAGTCTGGAGGGGACAGGGGGTGAAGATACGCAGTATTTT
J: TRBJ2-7; size: -; D: -; V: TRBV28; CDR3: CASSFGGAGYEQYF; DNA: TGTGCCAGCAGTTTTGGGGGGGCAGGCTACGAGCAGTACTTC
J: TRBJ1-5; size: -; D: TRBD1; V: TRBV27; CDR3: CASSGTADQPQHF; DNA: TGTGCCAGCAGTGGGACAGCGGATCAGCCCCAGCATTTT
J: TRBJ1-6; size: -; D: -; V: TRBV4-1; CDR3: CASSVEGNSPLHF; DNA: TGCGCCAGCAGCGTCGAGGGGAATTCACCCCTCCACTTT
J: TRBJ2-3; size: -; D: TRBD2; V: TRBV4-3; CDR3: CASSQLLGPSGGPTDTQYF; DNA: TGCGCCAGCAGCCAACTTCTAGGTCCCTCGGGAGGGCCAACAGATACGCAGTATTTT
J: TRBJ1-5; size: -; D: TRBD1; V: TRBV6-1; CDR3: CASSEVVGGASYQPQHF; DNA: TGTGCCAGCAGTGAAGTGGTAGGGGGCGCATCCTATCAGCCCCAGCATTTT
J: TRBJ2-5; size: -; D: -; V: TRBV4-3; CDR3: CASSQWDGLQETQYF; DNA: TGCGCCAGCAGCCAGTGGGACGGCCTCCAAGAGACCCAGTACTTC
J: TRBJ2-2; size: -; D: -; V: TRBV4-1; CDR3: CASSQKLTGELFF; DNA: TGCGCCAGCAGCCAAAAGTTGACCGGGGAGCTGTTTTTT
J: TRBJ1-3; size: -; D: -; V: TRBV27; CDR3: CASSPVGSGNTIYF; DNA: TGTGCCAGCAGCCCCGTCGGATCTGGAAACACCATATATTTT
J: TRBJ1-1; size: once; D: -; V: TRBV28; CDR3: CASSPQSAEAFF; DNA: TGTGCCAGCAGTCCCCAGTCGGCTGAAGCTTTCTTT
J: TRBJ2-7; size: -; D: TRBD2; V: TRBV6-6; CDR3: CASSPLPGRYEQYF; DNA: TGTGCCAGCAGCCCCCTGCCCGGGAGGTACGAGCAGTACTTC
J: TRBJ2-2; size: -; D: -; V: TRBV25-1; CDR3: CASSLRLNTGELFF; DNA: TGTGCCAGCAGTCTAAGGCTGAACACCGGGGAGCTGTTTTTT
J: TRBJ2-2; size: -; D: TRBD2; V: TRBV6-5; CDR3: CASSYEAGGLTGELFF; DNA: TGTGCCAGCAGTTACGAAGCGGGGGGGCTAACCGGGGAGCTGTTTTTT
J: TRBJ1-4; size: -; D: -; V: TRBV6-1; CDR3: CASTLRERDEKLFF; DNA: TGTGCCAGCACCCTAAGGGAAAGGGATGAAAAACTGTTTTTT